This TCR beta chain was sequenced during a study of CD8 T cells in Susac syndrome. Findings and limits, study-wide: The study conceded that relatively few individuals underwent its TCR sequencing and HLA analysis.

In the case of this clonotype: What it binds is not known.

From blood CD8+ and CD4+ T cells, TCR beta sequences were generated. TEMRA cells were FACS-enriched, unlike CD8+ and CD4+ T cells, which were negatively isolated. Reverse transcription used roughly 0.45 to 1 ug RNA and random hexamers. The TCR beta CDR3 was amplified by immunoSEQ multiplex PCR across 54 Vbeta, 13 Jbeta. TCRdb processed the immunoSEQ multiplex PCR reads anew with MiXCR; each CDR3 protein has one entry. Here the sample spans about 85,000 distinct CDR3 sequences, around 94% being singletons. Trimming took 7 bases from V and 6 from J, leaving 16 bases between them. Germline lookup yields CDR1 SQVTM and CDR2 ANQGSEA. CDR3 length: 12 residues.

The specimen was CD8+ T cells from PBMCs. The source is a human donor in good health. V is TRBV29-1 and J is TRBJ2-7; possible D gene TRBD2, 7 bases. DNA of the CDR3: TGCAGCGCTCGCGGGGGCCTGGGCGAGCAGTACTTC. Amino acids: CSARGGLGEQYF.